Listed below are T cell receptor beta chains from one sample, sequenced in a study of regulatory T cells in long-lasting Graves disease. Each CDR3 protein gets one entry after TCRdb re-called the multiplex PCR reads with MiXCR. In the table there are a few hundred thousand distinct CDR3 sequences, 20% to 25% of which are singletons. Material: peripheral blood mononuclear cells (PBMCs), obtained at new diagnosis, from a patient treated with antithyroid drugs. The receptors were gathered from a female donor with Graves disease. Each CDR3 is given with its conserved first and last residue.

v_call	j_call	cdr3_aa
TRBV7-2	TRBJ2-3	CASSSNPGTGVDTQYF
TRBV7-9	TRBJ2-5	CASSLGGLARETQYF
TRBV10-2	TRBJ2-1	CASSVGGADYNEQFF
TRBV7-2	TRBJ1-2	CASSPEVGGGYTF
TRBV27	TRBJ2-7	CASTPLDGNEQYF
TRBV6-1	TRBJ2-5	CASTQLHLGRGYQETQYF
TRBV9	TRBJ1-6	CASSGRQGASSPLHF
TRBV11-2	TRBJ1-2	CASSLDRTSSYGYTF
TRBV7-8	TRBJ2-7	CASSPSMSGGIYEQYF
TRBV10-1	TRBJ1-2	CASSESKDSSYTF
TRBV6-5	TRBJ2-1	CASSYLVGGNEQFF
TRBV2	TRBJ2-3	CASGPAGAPRDTQYF
TRBV7-2	TRBJ2-7	CASSLGSGSLYEQYF
TRBV19	TRBJ2-1	CASSSTSGYYNEQFF
TRBV7-2	TRBJ1-1	CASSMGQKGTEAFF
TRBV2	TRBJ2-5	CASKRLAGGQETQYF